This T cell receptor (beta chain) was identified during a study of OX40 agonist ivuxolimab in advanced cancers. Study overall: It was permissible to have had prior anti-PD-1, anti-PD-L1 or anti-CTLA-4 therapy, and about 40% had some. The study's findings and limits: Doses of 0.1 to 3.0 mg/kg were accompanied by clonal expansion of CD4+ and CD8+ blood T cells by week 6. CD8+ T cells showed, on average, more clonal expansion than CD4+ cells.

Assay: immunoSEQ multiplex PCR; the TCRdb copy retains only in-frame clones and omits some. The sample consists of approximately 76,000 clones, around 94% of them appearing once. Notes on this clone: What it binds is not known.

CDR3 length: 16 amino acids. The V gene's germline CDR1 is SGHNT and CDR2 YYREEE (reference sequence). V lost 1 base to trimming and J lost 2 bases, with 15 bases between them. Autoimmune disease history or systemic immunosuppression disqualified patients. J is TRBJ1-2 and V is TRBV5-4, with D uncertain. This clonotype was sampled from an adult with an advanced solid tumor such as melanoma, head and neck, liver or kidney cancer. The material was CD4+ or CD8+ T cells sorted from blood, obtained in a trial of the OX40 agonist ivuxolimab. CDR3: CASSLNALDLNYGYTF. CDR3 DNA: TGTGCCAGCAGCTTGAATGCCCTGGATTTAAACTATGGCTACACCTTC.